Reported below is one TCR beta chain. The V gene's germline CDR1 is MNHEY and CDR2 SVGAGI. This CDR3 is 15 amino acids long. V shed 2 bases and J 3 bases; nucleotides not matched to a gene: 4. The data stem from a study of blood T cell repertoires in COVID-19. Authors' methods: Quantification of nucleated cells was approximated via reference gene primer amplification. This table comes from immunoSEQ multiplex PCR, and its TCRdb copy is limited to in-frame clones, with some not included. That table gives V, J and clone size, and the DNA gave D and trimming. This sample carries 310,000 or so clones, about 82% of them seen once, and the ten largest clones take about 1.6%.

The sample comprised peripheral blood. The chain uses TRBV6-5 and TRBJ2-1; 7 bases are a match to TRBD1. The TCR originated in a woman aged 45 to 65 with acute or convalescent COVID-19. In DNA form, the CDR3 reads TGTGCCAGCAGTTACCCCAGACAGGGCTACAATGAGCAGTTCTTC. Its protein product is CASSYPRQGYNEQFF.